The 14 T cell receptor beta chains below all came from one sample that was sequenced in a study of blood T cell repertoires in COVID-19. Here immunoSEQ multiplex PCR was the method, and the copy in TCRdb shows in-frame clones only, minus some. There are almost 55,000 clones in the sample; around nine tenths occur only once, and over 7.5% lies in the top ten. The specimen was peripheral blood. The receptors come from a man in his fifties or sixties with active COVID-19.

This clone was detected once. The chain couples TRBV6-6 to TRBJ2-3; D is unclear. Germline V lookup: CDR1 MNHNY, CDR2 SVGAGI (reference sequence). V was trimmed by 4 bases and J by 0 bases, leaving 11 bases between them. The CDR3 is 15 residues long. This CDR3 reads CASSSLGRSTDTQYF. CDR3 DNA: TGTGCCAGCAGTTCCCTTGGCAGAAGCACAGATACGCAGTATTTT.

This chain links TRBV7-6 with TRBJ2-7; D call uncertain. Germline values: CDR1 SGHVS, CDR2 FNYEAQ. V gave up 5 bases and J gave up 6 bases, with 11 bases separating them. This CDR3 has 12 residues. In DNA form, the CDR3 reads TGTGCCAGCAGCCCCGACCGCGGCGAGCAGTACTTC. It translates to CASSPDRGEQYF.

The J gene is TRBJ1-1, the V gene TRBV5-5; D gene ambiguous. The CDR3 totals 14 residues. V was clipped by 2 bases and J by 6 bases, with 14 bases between them. CDR1 and CDR2 (germline): SGHKS, YYEKEE (reference sequence). CDR3 in amino acids: CASSFYTGRSEAFF. The CDR3 region has the DNA TGTGCCAGCAGCTTTTACACCGGGAGGTCTGAAGCTTTCTTT.

The genes are TRBV4-3 and TRBJ2-7, with D uncertain. V was clipped by 5 bases and J by 0 bases, with 17 bases between them. Germline V gives CDR1 LGHNA, CDR2 YSLEER. CDR3 length equals 16 residues. CDR3 protein: CASSGYTGTGSYEQYF. The CDR3 DNA reads as TGCGCCAGCAGCGGTTATACTGGTACGGGCTCCTACGAGCAGTACTTC.

The table lists this clone with a count of one. J is TRBJ1-5 and V is TRBV6-1, with D maybe TRBD1 (6 bases). Germline V CDR1 and CDR2: MNHNS, SASEGT. This CDR3 contains 14 residues. V was shortened by 1 base and J by 4 bases, with 8 bases between the two germline ends. The CDR3 here is CASSEVTGNQPQHF. In DNA form, the CDR3 reads TGTGCCAGCAGTGAAGTCACAGGGAATCAGCCCCAGCATTTT.

This clone came up a few times. The sample carries other DNA sequences with the same CDR3. CDR3 coding DNA: TGTGCCAGCAGTTACTCGAGGACAGGGGGCTCCTATGGCTACACCTTC. Its translation is CASSYSRTGGSYGYTF. The chain employs TRBV6-5 and TRBJ1-2; 11 positions agree with TRBD1. V dropped 0 bases and J dropped 4; count of bases not matched to a gene: 4. Germline V CDR1 and CDR2: MNHEY, SVGAGI. The CDR3 spans 16 residues.

The chain recombines TRBV19 with TRBJ1-2; D possibly corresponds to TRBD1 (5 bases). CDR1 is LNHDA, CDR2 SQIVND, per germline (reference sequence). CDR3 length: 13 residues. V was shortened by 9 bases and J by 6 bases, with 17 bases between the two germline ends. The CDR3 DNA reads as TGTGCCAGCCGGACGGTTCCAGGGCATGGCTACACCTTC. Protein sequence: CASRTVPGHGYTF.

This clone has only a few counts. The rearrangement joins TRBV5-4 to TRBJ2-7; the D gene is possibly TRBD2 (6 bases). This CDR3 spans 15 amino acids. The germline V gene has CDR1 SGHNT and CDR2 YYREEE (reference sequence). V lost 0 bases and J 4 bases, leaving 14 bases between the germline ends. The chain's CDR3 is CASSLDGSGEYEQYF. The CDR3 coding sequence is TGTGCCAGCAGCTTGGATGGTAGCGGAGAATACGAGCAGTACTTC. Using reference TRBV5-4 and TRBJ2-7 for the parts outside the CDR3, the full variable domain is ETGVTQSPTHLIKTRGQQVTLRCSSQSGHNTVSWYQQALGQGPQFIFQYYREEENGRGNFPPRFSGLQFPNYSSELNVNALELDDSALYLCASSLDGSGEYEQYFGPGTRLTVT.

In its sample, this clone was seen once. The V and J genes are TRBV27 and TRBJ2-2, with 8 bases matching TRBD1. V gave up 5 bases and J gave up 5 bases; unmatched junction bases: 4. The CDR3 length is 14 residues. CDR1 and CDR2 from the germline V gene are MNHEY and SMNVEV (reference sequence). CDR3 DNA sequence: TGTGCCAGCAGTCCGACAGGGGTTACCGGGGAGCTGTTTTTT. It specifies CASSPTGVTGELFF.

The DNA for the CDR3 is TGTGCCAGTAGTTTAACCGGGACATGGACCTCCTACGAGCAGTACTTC. As protein: CASSLTGTWTSYEQYF. The J gene is TRBJ2-7, the V gene TRBV19; tentative D call: TRBD1 (6 bases). The CDR3 covers 16 residues. CDR1 is LNHDA, CDR2 SQIVND, per germline (reference sequence). Trimming took off 5 bases at V and 0 bases at J, with 17 bases between the two ends. The full variable domain, in which reference TRBV19 and TRBJ2-7 provide the parts outside the CDR3, is DGGITQSPKYLFRKEGQNVTLSCEQNLNHDAMYWYRQDPGQGLRLIYYSQIVNDFQKGDIAEGYSVSREKKESFPLTVTSAQKNPTAFYLCASSLTGTWTSYEQYFGPGTRLTVT.

V is TRBV6-5 and J is TRBJ1-1, with 7 bases lining up with TRBD1. CDR3 length: 14 amino acids. Germline CDR1 MNHEY, CDR2 SVGAGI. After removal of 8 bases from V and 5 bases from J, the junction contained 11 bases not matched to a gene. CDR3 loop: CASADRDGNTEAFF. In DNA form, the CDR3 reads TGTGCCAGCGCAGACAGGGATGGAAATACTGAAGCTTTCTTT.

The chain is built from TRBV24-1 and TRBJ2-2; 10 bases are a match to TRBD1. Germline V CDR1 and CDR2: KGHDR, SFDVKD. V shed 7 bases, J shed 7 bases, and the junction held 8 bases outside the gene matches. This CDR3 contains 15 residues. For the CDR3, the DNA is TGTGCCACCAGCGACCGACAGGGGGCGATCGGGGAGCTGTTTTTT. As protein: CATSDRQGAIGELFF.

The rearrangement uses TRBV28 and TRBJ1-3; D is perhaps TRBD1 (5 bases). V was shortened by 5 bases and J by 2 bases, with 16 bases between the two germline ends. CDR3 size: 16 residues. The germline gives CDR1 MDHEN, CDR2 SYDVKM. The CDR3, as DNA: TGTGCCAGCAGTCCAATTACAGGTCAACCTGGAAACACCATATATTTT. Translation: CASSPITGQPGNTIYF. Based on the CDR3 plus reference TRBV28 and TRBJ1-3, the full variable domain is DVKVTQSSRYLVKRTGEKVFLECVQDMDHENMFWYRQDPGLGLRLIYFSYDVKMKEKGDIPEGYSVSREKKERFSLILESASTNQTSMYLCASSPITGQPGNTIYFGEGSWLTVV.

The chain employs TRBV15 and TRBJ2-3; D is uncertain. V was trimmed by 2 bases and J by 2 bases, leaving 2 bases between them. The germline CDR1 and CDR2 sequences are LNHNV and YYDKDF (reference sequence). The CDR3 runs to 12 residues. The CDR3 region has the DNA TGTGCCACCAGCAGATACACAGATACGCAGTATTTT. It translates to CATSRYTDTQYF.